This T cell receptor (beta chain) was sequenced during a study of breast tumors, draining lymph nodes, adjacent tissues (dated by TCRdb to 2016 to 2017). Context from the whole study: In breast cancer patients, the study compared the TCR beta repertoires of tumor, adjacent nontumor tissue and axillary lymph nodes. The study aimed to assess the relationships and possible T-cell exchange between tumor, surrounding tissue and draining lymph node repertoires in human breast cancer.

The reads were generated on an Illumina HiSeq 2000. Multiplex PCR amplification was used to generate the TCR beta chain libraries. High-throughput sequencing was used to analyze the amplified TCR beta chain products. Starting from the raw public reads, TCRdb applied fastp trimming at Q25, assembled clones with MiXCR and retained in-frame beta chains. Rows are combined by CDR3 protein, so each entry shows the most common genes and DNA. For this sample the table gives about 12,000 distinct CDR3 sequences, of which about 34% were detected only once. The biggest ten clones account for approximately 14% of the sample. The CDR3 sequence holds 14 residues, the cysteine and phenylalanine included. The entry retains the CDR3 DNA only, 42 bases that are in frame from base 1. The germline V gene yields SQVTM for CDR1 and ANQGSEA for CDR2. V is clipped by 5 bases and J by 8 bases, and the sequence between their germline boundaries is 20 bases long.

On this clonotype itself: Its antigen specificity is not known. A much larger clone differs by one base, so this may be a read error.

What the work shows at the level of the full study, not this receptor alone: The data were considered consistent with most tumor T cells being derived from the lymph node and subsequently expanding within tumor tissue. Rather than being directly demonstrated, the conclusion that tumor T cells originate in lymph nodes was presented as consistent with a hypothesis. The similarity between tumor and nontumor tissue repertoires was significantly greater in luminal-like breast cancer than in basal-like breast cancer. Tumor T-cell repertoires showed less diversity than lymph node repertoires and more diversity than nontumor tissue repertoires, and tumor T-cell repertoires showed preferential V and J gene usage.

The clonotype comes from a female donor with breast cancer. Some clones in this sample may be carry-over from other donors' samples. Sample: breast tumor tissue. The chain is made from TRBV29-1 and TRBJ2-3; TRBD2 is possibly the D segment (6 matching bases). The nucleotide sequence is given as TGCAGCGTTATCTCAAGCACTGGGGGAGGTACGCAGTATTTT. This codes for CSVISSTGGGTQYF.